These 11 T cell receptor beta chains were sequenced from one sample in a study of vaccination effects on CD4 cells after COVID-19. Sequencing was performed with immunoSEQ multiplex PCR; in TCRdb, only in-frame clones are kept and a portion is missing. Of approximately 38,000 clones listed, roughly 73% are singletons. Antigens for these TCRs are unknown. Expansion with viral peptide pools was applied to antigen-specific CD4+ T cells by the ViraFEST assay prior to sequencing. CD4+ T cell isolation took place after more than eight days of culture. It was between March and December 2020 that the person had a SARS-CoV-2 infection confirmed by PCR. This sample comprised CD4+ T cells from PBMCs cultured with a peptide pool, obtained before COVID-19 vaccination. The receptors derive from a human donor who had a prior SARS-CoV-2 infection.

V is TRBV7-3 and J is TRBJ2-1; 13 positions agree with TRBD2. Germline V lookup: CDR1 SGHTA, CDR2 FQGTGA. Trimming took 9 bases from V and 2 from J; bases not matched to a gene: 7. This CDR3 has 16 amino acids. DNA for the CDR3: TGTGCCAGTGGACTAGCGGGGGAAGGCGCCTACAATGAGCAGTTCTTC. As protein: CASGLAGEGAYNEQFF.

V usage is TRBV5-1 and J usage is TRBJ2-2; D gene ambiguous. The CDR3 runs 14 residues. Germline V CDR1 and CDR2: SGHRS, YFSETQ. V gave up 0 bases and J gave up 6 bases, with 9 bases separating them. The chain's CDR3 is CASSLGVDPGELFF. The CDR3 DNA is TGCGCCAGCAGCTTGGGGGTCGACCCCGGGGAGCTGTTTTTT. Full variable domain (remainder filled in from reference TRBV5-1 and TRBJ2-2): KAGVTQTPRYLIKTRGQQVTLSCSPISGHRSVSWYQQTPGQGLQFLFEYFSETQRNKGNFPGRFSGRQFSNSRSEMNVSTLELGDSALYLCASSLGVDPGELFFGEGSRLTVL.

The gene calls are TRBV5-6 and TRBJ2-3, with D possibly matching TRBD1 (5 bases). This CDR3 has 14 residues. Germline V gene lookup returns CDR1 SGHDT and CDR2 YYEEEE. Deletions cut 5 bases from V and 1 base from J, with 11 bases between. The CDR3 DNA reads TGTGCCAGCAGGCCTCAGGGCGGCACAGATACGCAGTATTTT. Translated: CASRPQGGTDTQYF. Drawing the rest from reference TRBV5-6 and TRBJ2-3, the complete variable domain is DAGVTQSPTHLIKTRGQQVTLRCSPKSGHDTVSWYQQALGQGPQFIFQYYEEEERQRGNFPDRFSGHQFPNYSSELNVNALLLGDSALYLCASRPQGGTDTQYFGPGTRLTVL.

The chain uses TRBV6-1 and TRBJ2-3; 9 positions match TRBD2. J was trimmed by 2 bases and V by 0 bases; bases with no gene match: 6. Germline-derived CDR1 and CDR2 are MNHNS and SASEGT. The CDR3 has 17 residues. The CDR3 region has the DNA TGTGCCAGCAGTGAAGCGAAGACTAGCGGAACCACAGATACGCAGTATTTT. Amino acids: CASSEAKTSGTTDTQYF.

This chain connects TRBV29-1 to TRBJ2-7; no firm D call. Trimming left V 7 bases short and J 3 bases short, with 16 bases between. The CDR3 sequence is 13 residues long. Germline CDR1 SQVTM, CDR2 ANQGSEA. The CDR3 here is CSANDPASYEQYF. CDR3 sequence (DNA): TGCAGCGCTAATGACCCAGCCAGCTACGAGCAGTACTTC.

The genes are TRBV5-6 and TRBJ1-2; D is undetermined. CDR1 and CDR2 from the germline V gene are SGHDT and YYEEEE. The V and J ends lost 0 bases and 3 bases respectively, with 9 bases between them. The CDR3 is 14 amino acids. CDR3 region: CASSLGTTDYGYTF. In DNA, the CDR3 is TGTGCCAGCAGCTTGGGGACGACGGACTATGGCTACACCTTC.

This clone appeared once. The rearrangement joins TRBV9 to TRBJ1-1, with unresolved D. V was pared by 3 bases and J by 6 bases, with 9 bases between. Germline loops: CDR1 SGDLS, CDR2 YYNGEE. The CDR3 spans 12 residues. The CDR3 bases are TGTGCCAGCAGCGGCAGTGGCCCTGAAGCTTTCTTT. This encodes CASSGSGPEAFF.

The rearrangement joins TRBV3-1 (or the pseudogene TRBV3-2) to TRBJ1-5; 7 bases line up with TRBD1. CDR3 size: 14 residues. The germline CDR1 and CDR2 sequences are LGHDT and YNNKEL (reference sequence). J lost 3 bases, V lost 5 bases, and 4 bases had no gene match. The CDR3 loop is CASSVQGSNQPQHF. The CDR3 region has the DNA TGTGCCAGCAGCGTACAGGGGTCCAATCAGCCCCAGCATTTT.

Only a few counts were recorded for this clone. The chain is built from TRBV7-3 and TRBJ1-6; perhaps TRBD1 as D (6 bases). Deletions cut 2 bases from V and 7 bases from J, with 12 bases between. The CDR3 totals 15 residues. The germline gives CDR1 SGHTA, CDR2 FQGTGA. The CDR3: CASSLQGLGNSPLHF. CDR3 coding DNA: TGTGCCAGCAGCTTACAGGGGTTGGGGAATTCACCCCTCCACTTT.

This sequence joins TRBV7-3 and TRBJ2-2; the match to TRBD2 covers 10 bases. V shed 5 bases and J 5 bases; nucleotides not matched to a gene: 5. This CDR3 spans 15 amino acids. Germline CDR1 reads SGHTA; CDR2 reads FQGTGA. This chain's CDR3 is CASSQGLAVTGELFF. The CDR3 region has the DNA TGTGCCAGCAGCCAAGGACTAGCGGTTACCGGGGAGCTGTTTTTT.

CDR3 residues: CASSYSGTKNIQYF. The CDR3 DNA reads TGTGCCAGCAGTTACTCCGGCACCAAAAACATTCAGTACTTC. The V and J genes are TRBV6-2 or TRBV6-3 and TRBJ2-4; D is uncertain. Trimming removed 0 bases from V and 2 bases from J, with 5 bases in between. This CDR3 has 14 amino acids. CDR1 and CDR2 (germline): MNHEY, SVGEGT.